The TCR beta chain described here comes from a study of blood T cell repertoires in COVID-19. The CDR3 runs 15 residues. Germline V gene lookup returns CDR1 SGHRS and CDR2 YFSETQ. The V end was cut by 2 bases, the J end by 5 bases, with 15 bases between. Seattle enrolled patients during active infection and tracked them longitudinally. As originally analysed: Reference gene primer amplification yielded estimated nucleated cell counts. The assay was immunoSEQ multiplex PCR, and TCRdb's table has in-frame clones only and misses some. V, J and clone size are those of that table, while D and trimming were read from the DNA. The repertoire holds 170,000 or so clones, with 80% to 85% as singletons.

The rearrangement joins TRBV5-1 to TRBJ2-3; TRBD1 is a possible D gene (5 bases). The sequenced sample was peripheral blood. The sequence was collected from a woman between 35 and 50 years old with COVID-19, enrolled during active disease. CDR3 sequence reads: CASSFRQRKVDTQYF. The CDR3 DNA reads as TGCGCCAGCAGCTTTCGACAGAGGAAAGTAGATACGCAGTATTTT. The variable domain in full, completed from reference TRBV5-1 and TRBJ2-3, reads KAGVTQTPRYLIKTRGQQVTLSCSPISGHRSVSWYQQTPGQGLQFLFEYFSETQRNKGNFPGRFSGRQFSNSRSEMNVSTLELGDSALYLCASSFRQRKVDTQYFGPGTRLTVL.